The present TCR beta chain was sequenced within a study of T cell repertoires in cytomegalovirus infection. The wider study: The public TCR beta signatures pointed to both CMV infection and matching HLA type.

A single record per CDR3 protein comes from TCRdb applying MiXCR to the reads. There are under 95,000 distinct CDR3 sequences in the sample; approximately 3.6% occur only once, and around a fifth lies in the top ten. This CDR3 contains 15 residues. The V and J ends lost 5 bases and 5 bases respectively, with 19 bases between them. Germline V lookup: CDR1 LGHNA, CDR2 YSLEER. In this sample, this clonotype turned up many times. V and J are TRBV4-3 and TRBJ2-7; D may match TRBD1 or TRBD2 (6 bases each). The receptor comes from a human donor in good health (CMV status not recorded). Some clones in this sample may be carry-over from other donors' samples. Sequencing was performed on PBMCs. The CDR3 region has the DNA TGCGCCAGCAGCAAAGGTTGGGGGGCTGAGGACGAGCAGTACTTC. The encoded protein is CASSKGWGAEDEQYF.